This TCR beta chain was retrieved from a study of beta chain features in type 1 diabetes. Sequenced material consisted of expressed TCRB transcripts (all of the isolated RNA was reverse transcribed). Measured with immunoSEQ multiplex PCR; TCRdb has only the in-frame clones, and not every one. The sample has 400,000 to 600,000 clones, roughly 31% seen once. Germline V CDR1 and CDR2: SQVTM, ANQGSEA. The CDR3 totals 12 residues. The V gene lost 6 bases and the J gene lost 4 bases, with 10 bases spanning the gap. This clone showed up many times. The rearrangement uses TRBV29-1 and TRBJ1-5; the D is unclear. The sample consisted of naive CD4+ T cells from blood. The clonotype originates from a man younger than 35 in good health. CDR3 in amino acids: CSVAGPNQPQHF. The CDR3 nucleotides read TGCAGCGTCGCGGGCCCAAATCAGCCCCAGCATTTT.